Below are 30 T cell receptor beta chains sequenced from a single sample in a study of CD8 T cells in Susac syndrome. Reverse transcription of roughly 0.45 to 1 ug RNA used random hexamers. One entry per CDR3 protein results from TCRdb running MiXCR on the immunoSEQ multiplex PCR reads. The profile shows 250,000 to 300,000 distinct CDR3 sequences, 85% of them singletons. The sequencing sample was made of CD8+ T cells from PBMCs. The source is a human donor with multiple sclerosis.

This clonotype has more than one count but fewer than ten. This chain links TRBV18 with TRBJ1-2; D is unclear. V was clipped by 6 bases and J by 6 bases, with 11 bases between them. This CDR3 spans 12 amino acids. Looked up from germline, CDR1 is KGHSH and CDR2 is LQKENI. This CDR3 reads CASSSSKNGYTF. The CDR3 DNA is TGTGCCAGCTCGTCCAGCAAGAATGGCTACACCTTC.

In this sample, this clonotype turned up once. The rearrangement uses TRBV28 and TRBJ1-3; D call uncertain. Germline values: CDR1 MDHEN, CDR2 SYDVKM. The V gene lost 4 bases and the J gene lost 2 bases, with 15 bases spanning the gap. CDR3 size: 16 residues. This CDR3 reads CASSSAPSNAGNTIYF. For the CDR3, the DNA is TGTGCCAGCAGTTCAGCCCCATCCAACGCTGGAAACACCATATATTTT.

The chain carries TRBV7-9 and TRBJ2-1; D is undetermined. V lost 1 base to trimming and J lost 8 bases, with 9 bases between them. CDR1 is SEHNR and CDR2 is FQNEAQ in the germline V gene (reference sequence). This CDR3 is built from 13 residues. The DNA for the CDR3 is TGTGCCAGCAGCTTAGGGTTCAGCGATGAGCAGTTCTTC. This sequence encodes CASSLGFSDEQFF.

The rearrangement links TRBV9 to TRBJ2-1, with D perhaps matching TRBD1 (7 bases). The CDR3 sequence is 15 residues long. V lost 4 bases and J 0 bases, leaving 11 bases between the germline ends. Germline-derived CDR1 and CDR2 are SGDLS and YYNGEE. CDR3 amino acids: CASSTQGGSYNEQFF. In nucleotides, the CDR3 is TGTGCCAGCAGCACTCAGGGGGGCTCCTACAATGAGCAGTTCTTC.

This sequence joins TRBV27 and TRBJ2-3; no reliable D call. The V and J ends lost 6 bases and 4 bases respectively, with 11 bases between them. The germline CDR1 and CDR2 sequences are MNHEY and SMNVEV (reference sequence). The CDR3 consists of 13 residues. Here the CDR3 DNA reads TGTGCCAGCAGGGTCTTTGGACCAGATACGCAGTATTTT. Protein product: CASRVFGPDTQYF.

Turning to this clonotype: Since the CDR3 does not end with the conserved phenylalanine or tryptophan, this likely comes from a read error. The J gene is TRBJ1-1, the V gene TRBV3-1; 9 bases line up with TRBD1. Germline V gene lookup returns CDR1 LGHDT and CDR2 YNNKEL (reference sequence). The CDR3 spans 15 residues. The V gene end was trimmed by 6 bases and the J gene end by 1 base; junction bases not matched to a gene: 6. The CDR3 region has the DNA TGTGCCAGCAGTGACGGGACAGGGCAGAACACTGAAGCTTTCCTT. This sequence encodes CASSDGTGQNTEAFL.

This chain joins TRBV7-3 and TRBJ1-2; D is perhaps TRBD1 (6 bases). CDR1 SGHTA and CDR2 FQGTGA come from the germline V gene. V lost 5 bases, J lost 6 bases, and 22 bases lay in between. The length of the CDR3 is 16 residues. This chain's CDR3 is CASSDHTGTDSHGYTF. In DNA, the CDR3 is TGTGCCAGCAGCGACCACACCGGGACGGACAGTCATGGCTACACCTTC.

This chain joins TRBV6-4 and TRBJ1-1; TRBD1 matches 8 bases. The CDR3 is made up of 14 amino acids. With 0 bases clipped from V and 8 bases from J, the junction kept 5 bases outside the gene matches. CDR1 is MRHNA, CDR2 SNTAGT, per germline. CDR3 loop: CASSDSPGGEEAFF. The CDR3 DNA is TGTGCCAGCAGTGACTCTCCAGGGGGCGAGGAAGCTTTCTTT.

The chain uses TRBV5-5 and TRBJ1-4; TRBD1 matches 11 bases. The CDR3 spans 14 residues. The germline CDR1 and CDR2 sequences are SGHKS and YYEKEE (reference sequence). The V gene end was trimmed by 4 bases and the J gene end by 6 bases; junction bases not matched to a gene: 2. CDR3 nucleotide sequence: TGTGCCAGCAGCCGGACAGGGGGCGATGAAAAACTGTTTTTT. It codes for CASSRTGGDEKLFF.

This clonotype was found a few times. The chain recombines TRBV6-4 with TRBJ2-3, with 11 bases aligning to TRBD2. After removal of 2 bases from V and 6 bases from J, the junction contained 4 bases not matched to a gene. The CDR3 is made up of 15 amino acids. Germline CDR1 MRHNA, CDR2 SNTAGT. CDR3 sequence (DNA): TGTGCCAGCAGTGACACCGGGACTAGCGGTGATACGCAGTATTTT. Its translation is CASSDTGTSGDTQYF.

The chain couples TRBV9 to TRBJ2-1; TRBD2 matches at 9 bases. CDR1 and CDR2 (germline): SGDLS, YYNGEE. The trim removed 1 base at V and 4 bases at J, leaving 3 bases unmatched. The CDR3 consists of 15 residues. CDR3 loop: CASSVYAGGYNEQFF. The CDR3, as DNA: TGTGCCAGCAGCGTATATGCGGGGGGGTACAATGAGCAGTTCTTC.

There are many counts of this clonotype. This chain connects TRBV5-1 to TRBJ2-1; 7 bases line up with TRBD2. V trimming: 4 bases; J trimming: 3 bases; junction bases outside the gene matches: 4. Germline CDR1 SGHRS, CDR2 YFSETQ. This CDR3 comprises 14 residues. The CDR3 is CASSLTGGYNEQFF. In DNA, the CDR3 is TGCGCCAGCAGCCTTACGGGGGGCTACAATGAGCAGTTCTTC.

The CDR3, as DNA: TGTGCCAGCAGTTTCCAGCGGGAGGGCACGGAGACCCAGTACTTC. This translates into CASSFQREGTETQYF. J is TRBJ2-5 and V is TRBV28; TRBD2 aligns across 10 bases. The CDR3 length is 15 residues. Trimming cost V 3 bases and J 5 bases; bases outside gene matches: 6. In germline, CDR1 is MDHEN, CDR2 SYDVKM.

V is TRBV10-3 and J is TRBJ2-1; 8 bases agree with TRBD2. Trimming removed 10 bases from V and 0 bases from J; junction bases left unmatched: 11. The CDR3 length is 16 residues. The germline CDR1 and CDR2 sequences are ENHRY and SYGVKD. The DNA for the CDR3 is TGTGCCACGCGCGGGAGGCAGAACAACTCCTACAATGAGCAGTTCTTC. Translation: CATRGRQNNSYNEQFF.

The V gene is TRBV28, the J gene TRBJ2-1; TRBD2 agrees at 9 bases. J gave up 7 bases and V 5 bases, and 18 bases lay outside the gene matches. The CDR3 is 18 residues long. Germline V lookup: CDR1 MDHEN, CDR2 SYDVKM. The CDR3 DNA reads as TGTGCCAGCAGTGGAAGGTCGGCTCTAGCGGGAAAAGAGAATGAGCAGTTCTTC. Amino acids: CASSGRSALAGKENEQFF.

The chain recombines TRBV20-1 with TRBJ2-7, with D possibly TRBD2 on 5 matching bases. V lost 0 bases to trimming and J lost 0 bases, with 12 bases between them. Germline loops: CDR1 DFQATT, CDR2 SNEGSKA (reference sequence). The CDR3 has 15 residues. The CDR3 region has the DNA TGCAGTGCTAGAGAAAGGGAGAGGTACTCCTACGAGCAGTACTTC. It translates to CSARERERYSYEQYF.

The DNA of the CDR3 is TGTGCCAGCAGTTTAGCCCGCGGGGGCGCCTATGGCTACACCTTC. Translating it yields CASSLARGGAYGYTF. The chain couples TRBV27 to TRBJ1-2, with D maybe TRBD1 (6 bases). Trimming cost V 2 bases and J 4 bases, with 14 bases left between them. From germline, CDR1 is MNHEY and CDR2 SMNVEV (reference sequence). This CDR3 has 15 residues.

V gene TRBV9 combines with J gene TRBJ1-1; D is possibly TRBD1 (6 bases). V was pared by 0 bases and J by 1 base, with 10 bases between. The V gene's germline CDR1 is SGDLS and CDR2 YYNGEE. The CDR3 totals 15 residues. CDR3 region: CASSVARGGNTEAFF. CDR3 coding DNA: TGTGCCAGCAGCGTAGCGAGGGGGGGGAACACTGAAGCTTTCTTT.

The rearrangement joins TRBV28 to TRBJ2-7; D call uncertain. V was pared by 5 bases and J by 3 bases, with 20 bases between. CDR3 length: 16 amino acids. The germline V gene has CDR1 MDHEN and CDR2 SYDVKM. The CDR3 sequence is CASSAIAPVVVYEQYF. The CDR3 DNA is TGTGCCAGCAGTGCAATTGCCCCCGTGGTAGTCTACGAGCAGTACTTC.

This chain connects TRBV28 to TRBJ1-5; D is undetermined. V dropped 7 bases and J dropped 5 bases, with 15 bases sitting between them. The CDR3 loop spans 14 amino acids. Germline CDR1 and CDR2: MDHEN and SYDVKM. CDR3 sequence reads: CASTIWAGDQPQHF. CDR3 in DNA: TGTGCCAGCACTATATGGGCCGGCGATCAGCCCCAGCATTTT.

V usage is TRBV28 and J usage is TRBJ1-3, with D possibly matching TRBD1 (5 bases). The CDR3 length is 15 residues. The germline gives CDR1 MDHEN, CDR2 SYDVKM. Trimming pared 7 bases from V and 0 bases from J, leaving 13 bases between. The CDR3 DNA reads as TGTGCCAGCACTCTCGGGGCAACCTCTGGAAACACCATATATTTT. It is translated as CASTLGATSGNTIYF.

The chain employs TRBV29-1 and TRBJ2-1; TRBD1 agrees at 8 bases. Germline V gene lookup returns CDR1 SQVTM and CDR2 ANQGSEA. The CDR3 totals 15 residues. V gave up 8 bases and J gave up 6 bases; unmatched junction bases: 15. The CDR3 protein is CSLLSGTGIFNEQFF. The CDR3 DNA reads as TGCAGCCTCCTCTCGGGGACAGGAATATTCAATGAGCAGTTCTTC.

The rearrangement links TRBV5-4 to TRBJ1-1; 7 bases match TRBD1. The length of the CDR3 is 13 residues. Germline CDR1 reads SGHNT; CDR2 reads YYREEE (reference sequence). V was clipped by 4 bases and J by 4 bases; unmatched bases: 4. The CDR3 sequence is CASSPNRGTEAFF. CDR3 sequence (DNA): TGTGCCAGCAGCCCAAACAGGGGCACTGAAGCTTTCTTT.

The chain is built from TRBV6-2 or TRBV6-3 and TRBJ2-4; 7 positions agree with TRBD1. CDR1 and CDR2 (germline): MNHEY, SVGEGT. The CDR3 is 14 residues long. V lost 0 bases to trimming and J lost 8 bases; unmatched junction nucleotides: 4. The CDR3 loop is CASSYSTGLDIQYF. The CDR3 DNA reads TGTGCCAGCAGTTACTCGACAGGGCTGGACATTCAGTACTTC.

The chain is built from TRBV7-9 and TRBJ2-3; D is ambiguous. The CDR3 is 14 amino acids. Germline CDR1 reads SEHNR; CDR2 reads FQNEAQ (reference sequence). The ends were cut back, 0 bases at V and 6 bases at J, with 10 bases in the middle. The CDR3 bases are TGTGCCAGCAGCTTAGCAACTTATGAGGATACGCAGTATTTT. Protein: CASSLATYEDTQYF.

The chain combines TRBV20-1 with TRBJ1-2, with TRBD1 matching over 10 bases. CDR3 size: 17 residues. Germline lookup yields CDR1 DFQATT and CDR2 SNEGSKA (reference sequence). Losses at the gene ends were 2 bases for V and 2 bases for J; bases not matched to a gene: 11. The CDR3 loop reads CSARPRDRGPLNYGYTF. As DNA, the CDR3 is TGCAGTGCTAGACCCCGGGACAGGGGACCTTTGAACTATGGCTACACCTTC.

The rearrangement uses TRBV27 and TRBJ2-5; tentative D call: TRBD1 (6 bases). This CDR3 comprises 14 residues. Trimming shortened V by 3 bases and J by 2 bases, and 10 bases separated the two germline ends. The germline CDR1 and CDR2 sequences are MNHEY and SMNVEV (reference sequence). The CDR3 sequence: CASSFLDRQETQYF. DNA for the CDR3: TGTGCCAGCAGTTTCCTCGACAGGCAAGAGACCCAGTACTTC.

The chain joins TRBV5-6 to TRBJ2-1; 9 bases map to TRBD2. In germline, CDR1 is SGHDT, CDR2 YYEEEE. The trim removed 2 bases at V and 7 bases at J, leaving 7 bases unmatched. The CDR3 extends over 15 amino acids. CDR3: CASSFQPSGRNEQFF. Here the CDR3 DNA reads TGTGCCAGCAGCTTTCAACCCAGCGGGAGGAATGAGCAGTTCTTC.

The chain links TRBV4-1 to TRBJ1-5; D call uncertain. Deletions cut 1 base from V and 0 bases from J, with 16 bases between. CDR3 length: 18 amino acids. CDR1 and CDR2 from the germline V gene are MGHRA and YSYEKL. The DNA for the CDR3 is TGCGCCAGCAGCCAAGCACAGAATACCGAATATAGCAATCAGCCCCAGCATTTT. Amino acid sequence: CASSQAQNTEYSNQPQHF.

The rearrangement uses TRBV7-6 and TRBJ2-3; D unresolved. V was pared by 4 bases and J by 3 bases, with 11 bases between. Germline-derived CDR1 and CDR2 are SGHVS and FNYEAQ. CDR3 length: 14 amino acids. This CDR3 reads CASSSALGTDTQYF. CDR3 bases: TGTGCCAGCAGCTCCGCGCTAGGGACAGATACGCAGTATTTT.